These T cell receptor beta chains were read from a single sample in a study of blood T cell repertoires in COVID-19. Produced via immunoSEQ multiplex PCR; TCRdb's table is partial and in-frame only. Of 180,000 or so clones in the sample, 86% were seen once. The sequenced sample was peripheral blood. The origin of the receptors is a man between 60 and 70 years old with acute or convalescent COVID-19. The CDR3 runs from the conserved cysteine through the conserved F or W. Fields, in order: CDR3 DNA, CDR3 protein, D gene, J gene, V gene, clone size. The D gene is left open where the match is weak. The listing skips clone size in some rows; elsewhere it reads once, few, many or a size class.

DNA: TGTGCCGAGGGGGGGAGCTCTGGAAACACCATATATTTT; CDR3: CAEGGSSGNTIYF; D: .; J: TRBJ1-3; V: TRBV6-5; size: .
DNA: TGTGCCAGCTCACTGGCAGTAAATAATTCACCCCTCCACTTT; CDR3: CASSLAVNNSPLHF; D: .; J: TRBJ1-6; V: TRBV18; size: many
DNA: TGTGCCAGCAGTTTATCCGGACAGGGAGGCTTATCTGGAAACACCATATATTTT; CDR3: CASSLSGQGGLSGNTIYF; D: TRBD1; J: TRBJ1-3; V: TRBV28; size: .
DNA: TGTGCCAGCAGCCCCGGGACTAGCGGGAGTCCGTACGAGCAGTACTTC; CDR3: CASSPGTSGSPYEQYF; D: TRBD2; J: TRBJ2-7; V: TRBV7-9; size: .
DNA: TGCGCCAGCAGCTTGTCCTCTAGCCATGTCACAGATACGCAGTATTTT; CDR3: CASSLSSSHVTDTQYF; D: .; J: TRBJ2-3; V: TRBV5-1; size: few
DNA: TGTGCCAGCGGGGGTTGGACAGCCTACGAGCAGTACTTC; CDR3: CASGGWTAYEQYF; D: .; J: TRBJ2-7; V: TRBV2; size: .
DNA: TGTGCCAGCAGTCTGGGCGGGGGGTCCTATAATTCACCCCTCCACTTT; CDR3: CASSLGGGSYNSPLHF; D: .; J: TRBJ1-6; V: TRBV27; size: many
DNA: TGTGCCTGGAGTGCTAGTGAACGGAGTGAAGCTTTCTTT; CDR3: CAWSASERSEAFF; D: .; J: TRBJ1-1; V: TRBV30; size: few
DNA: TGCGCCAGCAGCGCCTCCGGGACAGGGTACGATTCACCCCTCCACTTT; CDR3: CASSASGTGYDSPLHF; D: TRBD1; J: TRBJ1-6; V: TRBV5-1; size: .
DNA: TGTGCCACCCGAGGGGGAACAGGGCGTGGAAACACCATATATTTT; CDR3: CATRGGTGRGNTIYF; D: .; J: TRBJ1-3; V: TRBV27; size: many
DNA: TGTGCCAGCAGTAATTCCCAGCCGGGATCCCCCGGCTACACCTTC; CDR3: CASSNSQPGSPGYTF; D: .; J: TRBJ1-2; V: TRBV27; size: many
DNA: TGTGCCGGTACCGGGACAGGGGGTTCAGGAAACACCATATATTTT; CDR3: CAGTGTGGSGNTIYF; D: TRBD1; J: TRBJ1-3; V: TRBV30; size: .
DNA: TGTGCCTGGAGTGTCCTGGACAGGGGAGTCACTGAAGCTTTCTTT; CDR3: CAWSVLDRGVTEAFF; D: TRBD1; J: TRBJ1-1; V: TRBV30; size: .
DNA: TGCAGTGCTGAGACGGGGGATACGCAGTATTTT; CDR3: CSAETGDTQYF; D: .; J: TRBJ2-3; V: TRBV20-1; size: .
DNA: TGTGCCAGCAGCTCCTTCTCAGGGGATAACTATGGCTACACCTTC; CDR3: CASSSFSGDNYGYTF; D: .; J: TRBJ1-2; V: TRBV7-6; size: .
DNA: TGCGCCAGCAGCCTCCGGACAGGGAACACCGGGGAGCTGTTTTTT; CDR3: CASSLRTGNTGELFF; D: TRBD1; J: TRBJ2-2; V: TRBV5-1; size: .
DNA: TGTGCCAGCAGCCAGTTCCTAGCGGGCGGGGAGAACACCGGGGAGCTGTTTTTT; CDR3: CASSQFLAGGENTGELFF; D: TRBD2; J: TRBJ2-2; V: TRBV7-3; size: .
DNA: TGTGCCAGCAGCGCCGATGCGGGGAATGGCTACACCTTC; CDR3: CASSADAGNGYTF; D: .; J: TRBJ1-2; V: TRBV7-9; size: .
DNA: TGTGCCAGCAGCCAAGAGGGATGGGGCAGGGTACGTGGCCCCCTCCACTTT; CDR3: CASSQEGWGRVRGPLHF; D: .; J: TRBJ1-6; V: TRBV3-1/TRBV3-2; size: .
DNA: TGTGCCACCAGTGATTTGCGGGACAACTACAATGAGCAGTTCTTC; CDR3: CATSDLRDNYNEQFF; D: .; J: TRBJ2-1; V: TRBV24-1; size: .
DNA: TGCAGTGCTAGTATATCGGCAGCGGGAGAAGATACGCAGTATTTT; CDR3: CSASISAAGEDTQYF; D: TRBD2; J: TRBJ2-3; V: TRBV20-1; size: .
DNA: TGTGCCAGCAGTGAATACACACCCAATAATTCACCCCTCCACTTT; CDR3: CASSEYTPNNSPLHF; D: .; J: TRBJ1-6; V: TRBV25-1; size: .
DNA: TGCGCCAGCAGCTCCCGGGACAGGGGCAACGAGCAGTACTTC; CDR3: CASSSRDRGNEQYF; D: TRBD1; J: TRBJ2-7; V: TRBV5-1; size: .
DNA: TGTGCCAGCAGCCAAGTGCAACAGGGTGAGCAGTTCTTC; CDR3: CASSQVQQGEQFF; D: .; J: TRBJ2-1; V: TRBV14; size: few
DNA: TGTGCCAGCAGGATAGGGGGAAAGAGCTCCTACGAGCAGTACTTC; CDR3: CASRIGGKSSYEQYF; D: .; J: TRBJ2-7; V: TRBV6-5; size: .
DNA: TGTGCCAGCAGTTTCGGCCAGGGGGGATACGAGCAGTACTTC; CDR3: CASSFGQGGYEQYF; D: .; J: TRBJ2-7; V: TRBV28; size: .
DNA: TGTGCCAGCAGCCAAGACCAGGGGGAGCTGTCGTATGGCTACACCTTC; CDR3: CASSQDQGELSYGYTF; D: TRBD1; J: TRBJ1-2; V: TRBV4-2; size: .
DNA: TGTGCCAGCAGCGTAGGGGACAGGGTGACGAGCTTC; CDR3: CASSVGDRVTSF; D: TRBD1; J: TRBJ1-2; V: TRBV9; size: .
DNA: TGCGCCAGCAGCCCACGTCCAGGGGAACCTCTTCAGTACTTC; CDR3: CASSPRPGEPLQYF; D: .; J: TRBJ2-4; V: TRBV5-1; size: .
DNA: TGTGCCAGCAGCTTAGCGGCGGGAAACGAGCAGTACTTC; CDR3: CASSLAAGNEQYF; D: .; J: TRBJ2-7; V: TRBV11-3; size: .
DNA: TGTGCCAGCAGCCAAGTCAGGGAGGGGTATGGCTACACCTTC; CDR3: CASSQVREGYGYTF; D: .; J: TRBJ1-2; V: TRBV3-1/TRBV3-2; size: .
DNA: TGTGCCAGCAGGCTAGACGACAGATTCAATTCACCCCTCCACTTT; CDR3: CASRLDDRFNSPLHF; D: .; J: TRBJ1-6; V: TRBV28; size: few
DNA: TGTGCCAGTAGTGCCCCCGGCACCGGGGAGCTGTTTTTT; CDR3: CASSAPGTGELFF; D: .; J: TRBJ2-2; V: TRBV19; size: many
DNA: TGTGCCAGCAGTTTAACTCAGGGCACCCACGAGCAGTACTTC; CDR3: CASSLTQGTHEQYF; D: .; J: TRBJ2-7; V: TRBV28; size: .
DNA: TGTGCCAGCAGTGAACTGAGCGGGAGCCTGAGAGGGGAGCTGTTTTTT; CDR3: CASSELSGSLRGELFF; D: TRBD2; J: TRBJ2-2; V: TRBV25-1; size: .
DNA: TGTGCCAGCAGCAAACCTCCGGGAGGGCCAGAGGAGACCCAGTACTTC; CDR3: CASSKPPGGPEETQYF; D: .; J: TRBJ2-5; V: TRBV21-1; size: .
DNA: TGTGCCAGCAGTGACCCCGGGTTTGGTAACACCATATATTTT; CDR3: CASSDPGFGNTIYF; D: .; J: TRBJ1-3; V: TRBV28; size: .
DNA: TGTGCCAGCAGTGAGCCGGGACAACGTTATGGCTACACCTTC; CDR3: CASSEPGQRYGYTF; D: .; J: TRBJ1-2; V: TRBV6-1; size: .
DNA: TGTGCCAGCAGTTTACAGAGGACAGGGGTGACCCAGTACTTC; CDR3: CASSLQRTGVTQYF; D: TRBD1; J: TRBJ2-5; V: TRBV27; size: .
DNA: TGTGCCACCAGCAGAGCACAGGGGGCCGCTGAAGCTTTCTTT; CDR3: CATSRAQGAAEAFF; D: TRBD1; J: TRBJ1-1; V: TRBV15; size: few
DNA: TGTGCCAGCAGCCAAGTAGAGGTAGTCCAGTACTTC; CDR3: CASSQVEVVQYF; D: .; J: TRBJ2-5; V: TRBV14; size: .
DNA: TGTGCCAGCAGCGAAGACAGGGCTGTACCGCCCGAATTC; CDR3: CASSEDRAVPPEF; D: TRBD1; J: TRBJ1-2; V: TRBV6-1; size: .
DNA: TGTGCCAGCAGCCCGGGACAGCTTTTTAGTCAGCCCCAGCATTTT; CDR3: CASSPGQLFSQPQHF; D: TRBD1; J: TRBJ1-5; V: TRBV28; size: .
DNA: TGTGCCAGCACCCAGCGACAGGGGGCTAGCAATCAGCCCCAGCATTTT; CDR3: CASTQRQGASNQPQHF; D: TRBD1; J: TRBJ1-5; V: TRBV28; size: .
DNA: TGTGCCAGCGATTTGTGGGCGGGTGGCTACACCTTC; CDR3: CASDLWAGGYTF; D: .; J: TRBJ1-2; V: TRBV6-5; size: .
DNA: TGTGCCAGCAGTTACGGCAGGGGACAGTTCTTC; CDR3: CASSYGRGQFF; D: .; J: TRBJ2-1; V: TRBV6-6; size: .
DNA: TGTGCCAGCAGCCTGGGACAGCGATATGGCTACACCTTC; CDR3: CASSLGQRYGYTF; D: TRBD1; J: TRBJ1-2; V: TRBV11-2; size: .
DNA: TGTGCCAGCAGTTTGCCCACAGGGGGTAAGGCCGGGGAGCTGTTTTTT; CDR3: CASSLPTGGKAGELFF; D: TRBD1; J: TRBJ2-2; V: TRBV28; size: .
DNA: TGTGCCAGCAATGTTCTCGTTGGGGGCGTCTATGGCTACACCTTC; CDR3: CASNVLVGGVYGYTF; D: .; J: TRBJ1-2; V: TRBV28; size: .
DNA: TGCGCCAGCAGTCGTACGGACAGGGGATTTTCACCCCTCCACTTT; CDR3: CASSRTDRGFSPLHF; D: TRBD1; J: TRBJ1-6; V: TRBV4-1; size: few
DNA: TGTGCCAGCAGTTCCTGGACTGTTTCTCGCCTCCACTTT; CDR3: CASSSWTVSRLHF; D: .; J: TRBJ1-6; V: TRBV28; size: .
DNA: TGTGCCAGCAGTCGATGGGGCAGTGAAGCTTTCTTT; CDR3: CASSRWGSEAFF; D: .; J: TRBJ1-1; V: TRBV28; size: .
DNA: TGTGCCAGCAGCGGGGGGCCTAGCGGGAGTTTGTACACCGGGGAGCTGTTTTTT; CDR3: CASSGGPSGSLYTGELFF; D: TRBD2; J: TRBJ2-2; V: TRBV9; size: .
DNA: TGTGCCAGCAGTTCGTTACTAGCGGGAGTAGGGAACGAGCAGTACTTC; CDR3: CASSSLLAGVGNEQYF; D: TRBD2; J: TRBJ2-7; V: TRBV27; size: .
DNA: TGCGCCAGCAGCATCACCGGGACTGACGCCTACGAGCAGTACTTC; CDR3: CASSITGTDAYEQYF; D: .; J: TRBJ2-7; V: TRBV5-1; size: .